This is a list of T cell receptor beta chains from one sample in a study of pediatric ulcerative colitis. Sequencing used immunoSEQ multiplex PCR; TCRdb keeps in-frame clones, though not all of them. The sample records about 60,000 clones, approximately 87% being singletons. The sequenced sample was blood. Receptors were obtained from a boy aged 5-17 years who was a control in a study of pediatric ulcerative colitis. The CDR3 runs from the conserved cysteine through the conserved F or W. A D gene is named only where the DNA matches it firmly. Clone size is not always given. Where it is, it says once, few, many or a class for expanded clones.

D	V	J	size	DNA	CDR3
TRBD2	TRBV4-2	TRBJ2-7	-	TGTGCCAGCAGCCCCAGATCGGGAGGGTACGAGCAGTACTTC	CASSPRSGGYEQYF
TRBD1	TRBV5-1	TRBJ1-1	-	TGCGCCAGCAGCCCGGACAGGGAGGGCACTGAAGCTTTCTTT	CASSPDREGTEAFF
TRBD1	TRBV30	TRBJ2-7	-	TGTGCCTGGGGAAGGGACAGGGGGGACGAGCAGTACTTC	CAWGRDRGDEQYF
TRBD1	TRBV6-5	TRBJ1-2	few	TGTGCCAGCAGTCCCTCGGGACAGGGCAATACTGGCTACACCTTC	CASSPSGQGNTGYTF
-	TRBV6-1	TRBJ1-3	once	TGTGCCAGCAGTAAGTTCGGGAACTCTGGAAACACCATATATTTT	CASSKFGNSGNTIYF
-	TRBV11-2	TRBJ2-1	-	TGTGCCAGCAGCTTAGCGCAGTTCAATGAGCAGTTCTTC	CASSLAQFNEQFF
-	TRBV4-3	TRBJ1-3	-	TGCGCCAGCAGCCGAGACCCTAGCTCTGGAAACACCATATATTTT	CASSRDPSSGNTIYF
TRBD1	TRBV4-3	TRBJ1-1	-	TGCGCCAGCAGCCAAGATGGGGGGACAGGGCCTTTGGGCACTGAAGCTTTCTTT	CASSQDGGTGPLGTEAFF
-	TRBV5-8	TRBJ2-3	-	TGTGCCAGCAGTGTTCCTGAGGGTACAGATACGCAGTATTTT	CASSVPEGTDTQYF
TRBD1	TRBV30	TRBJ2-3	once	TGTGCCTGGAGTGTTTTTAGGACAGGGGGCCCATTTGATACGCAGTATTTT	CAWSVFRTGGPFDTQYF
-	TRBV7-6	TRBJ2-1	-	TGTGCCAGCAGCTTGATCTCCGGCGAGCAGTTCTTC	CASSLISGEQFF
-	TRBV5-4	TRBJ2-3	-	TGTGCCAGCAGCTTGGAAGGAGGGTGGACGAATCGTCAAACGCAGTATTTT	CASSLEGGWTNRQTQYF
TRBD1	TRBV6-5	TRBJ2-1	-	TGTGCCAGCAGTAAGGGGACAGGGGAAGTCAATGAGCAGTTCTTC	CASSKGTGEVNEQFF
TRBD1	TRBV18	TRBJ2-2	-	TGTGCCAGCTCACCCCCCCGGACAGGTGTTATATCGCCAGTCACCGGGGAGCTGTTTTTT	CASSPPRTGVISPVTGELFF
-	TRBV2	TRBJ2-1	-	TGTGCCAGCAGTGAATGGGGAGGGGGCCCCTCGTCGTATGAGCAGTTCTTC	CASSEWGGGPSSYEQFF
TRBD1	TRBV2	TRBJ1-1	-	TGTGCCAGCGGGACAGGGGGCGGCACTGAAGCTTTCTTT	CASGTGGGTEAFF
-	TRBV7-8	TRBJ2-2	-	TGTGCCAGCAGCTTAGTACAGGGCGGGACCGGGGAGCTGTTTTTT	CASSLVQGGTGELFF
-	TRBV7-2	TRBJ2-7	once	TGTGCCAGCAGCCCCCCCGGCAGACATATTACCTACGAGCAGTACTTC	CASSPPGRHITYEQYF
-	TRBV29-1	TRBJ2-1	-	TGCAGCGTCGTCAGTCTAGGAAATGAGCAGTTCTTC	CSVVSLGNEQFF
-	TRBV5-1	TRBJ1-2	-	TGCGCCAGCAGCCCTCGGGAAGAGACGTATGGCTACACCTTC	CASSPREETYGYTF
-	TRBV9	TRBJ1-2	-	TGTGCCAGCAGCCACAAGCCGACAGGAGACTATGGCTACACCTTC	CASSHKPTGDYGYTF
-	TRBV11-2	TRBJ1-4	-	TGTGCCAGCTTCCGAGGCCCGGTATGGGGGTCTAATGAAAAACTGTTTTTT	CASFRGPVWGSNEKLFF
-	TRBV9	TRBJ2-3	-	TGTGCCAGCAGCGATTCAGATACGCAGTATTTT	CASSDSDTQYF
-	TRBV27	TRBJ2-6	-	TGTGCCAGCAGTATAAACCCAGGGATCTCAGGGGCCAACGTCCTGACTTTC	CASSINPGISGANVLTF
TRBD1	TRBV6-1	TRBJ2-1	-	TGTGCCACCAAGCGCCCAGGGGGAACCTACAATGAGCAGTTCTTC	CATKRPGGTYNEQFF
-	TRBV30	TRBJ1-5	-	TGTGCCTGGAGTGGTGGTTATAGCAATCAGCCCCAGCATTTT	CAWSGGYSNQPQHF
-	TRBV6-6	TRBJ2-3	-	TGTGCCAGCAGCTTGGGTAGCACAGATACGCAGTATTTT	CASSLGSTDTQYF
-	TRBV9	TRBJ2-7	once	TGTGCCAGCAGCGTAGGGGCAGTCCACGAGCAGTACTTC	CASSVGAVHEQYF
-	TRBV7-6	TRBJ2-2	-	TGTGCCAGCAGCTTAGACTACAGACTGACCAGCGGGAACACCGGGGAGCTGTTTTTT	CASSLDYRLTSGNTGELFF
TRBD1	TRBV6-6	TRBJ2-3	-	TGTGCCAGCAGTCCCGGGACAGGGGGCACAGATACGCAGTATTTT	CASSPGTGGTDTQYF
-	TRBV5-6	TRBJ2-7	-	TGTGCCAGCAGCTTGGCGGCGGACTCCTACGAGCAGTACTTC	CASSLAADSYEQYF
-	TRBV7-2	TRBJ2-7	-	TGTGCCAGCAGCTTAGTTCGTGGTTGGGAGTACGAGCAGTACTTC	CASSLVRGWEYEQYF
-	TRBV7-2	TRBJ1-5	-	TGTGCCAGCAGCCCAAGGCAGGGGAAGGAACAGCCCCAGCATTTT	CASSPRQGKEQPQHF
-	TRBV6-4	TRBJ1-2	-	TGTGCCAGCACCTATGGCTACACCTTC	CASTYGYTF
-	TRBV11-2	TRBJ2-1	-	TGTGCCAGCAGCTTATTCCCGACTAGTATGGCTAGTAAGCATGAGCAGTTCTTC	CASSLFPTSMASKHEQFF
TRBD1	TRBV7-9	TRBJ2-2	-	TGTGCCAGCAGCGAAGACTCCGGGACAGGGTCCACCGGGGAGCTGTTTTTT	CASSEDSGTGSTGELFF
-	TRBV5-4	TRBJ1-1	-	TGTGCCAGCAGCTTTGTGCTCCAGACGAACACTGAAGCTTTCTTT	CASSFVLQTNTEAFF
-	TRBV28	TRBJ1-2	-	TGTGCCACCCAGGATGGACAGAGACATGGCTACACCTTC	CATQDGQRHGYTF
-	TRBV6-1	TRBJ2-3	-	TGTGCCAGCACCAGGGACGTAAGCACAGATACGCAGTATTTT	CASTRDVSTDTQYF